This T cell receptor (beta chain) was recorded in a study of blood T cell repertoires in COVID-19. About the research overall: The study drew acute and convalescent COVID-19 samples from the United States, Italy and Spain.

This clone is a singleton in its sample. Original processing notes: Using reference gene primer amplification, nucleated cell counts were estimated. Profiled with immunoSEQ multiplex PCR; TCRdb holds only in-frame clones, not every one. V and J calls and clone size are as listed in that table; D and trimming were resolved from the DNA. Of roughly 300,000 clones in the sample, roughly 88% were seen once. V was trimmed by 6 bases and J by 0 bases, leaving 10 bases between them. The CDR3 is 15 residues long. Germline V gene data show CDR1 as SGDLS and CDR2 as YYNGEE. Participants spanned ages about 18 to 90 years and resided in 24 US areas. Self-reported history from a screening survey and questionnaire set each donor's cohort.

The V call is TRBV9, the J call TRBJ2-6; no firm D call. The source material was PBMCs or T cells enriched from blood (not recorded which). The clonotype comes from a woman aged 40-49 years with acute COVID-19. The CDR3 loop is CASTSGHSGANVLTF. CDR3 nucleotides: TGTGCCAGCACCTCTGGCCACTCTGGGGCCAACGTCCTGACTTTC.